This T cell receptor beta chain was sequenced in a study of Graves' ophthalmopathy and Graves' hyperthyroidism. Study-level results: Most thyroid-expanded clonotypes exceeding 0.001 frequency were also found in blood.

This clonotype appeared a few times. Antigen specificity is unknown. The TCR beta CDR3 regions underwent amplification from RNA transcripts. HTBI primers were used in a first-round RT-PCR, which preceded a second-round multiplex PCR. TCRdb reprocessed the multiplex PCR reads with MiXCR, giving one entry per CDR3 protein. Of 500,000 to 800,000 distinct CDR3 sequences in the sample, 35% to 50% are singletons; the top ten hold more than 2.5%. CAS ≥3, NOSPECS ≥4, moderate-to-severe activity and duration under 3 months marked donors with ophthalmopathy. V gave up 7 bases and J gave up 4 bases; unmatched junction bases: 6. Germline loops: CDR1 SQVTM, CDR2 ANQGSEA. The CDR3 covers 12 residues.

The source material was peripheral blood. This sequence joins TRBV29-1 and TRBJ1-2; 7 nucleotides match TRBD1. This receptor was identified in an adult man with Graves' ophthalmopathy. CDR3: CSGDGTAYGYTF. The DNA for the CDR3 is TGCAGCGGCGACGGGACAGCCTATGGCTACACCTTC.